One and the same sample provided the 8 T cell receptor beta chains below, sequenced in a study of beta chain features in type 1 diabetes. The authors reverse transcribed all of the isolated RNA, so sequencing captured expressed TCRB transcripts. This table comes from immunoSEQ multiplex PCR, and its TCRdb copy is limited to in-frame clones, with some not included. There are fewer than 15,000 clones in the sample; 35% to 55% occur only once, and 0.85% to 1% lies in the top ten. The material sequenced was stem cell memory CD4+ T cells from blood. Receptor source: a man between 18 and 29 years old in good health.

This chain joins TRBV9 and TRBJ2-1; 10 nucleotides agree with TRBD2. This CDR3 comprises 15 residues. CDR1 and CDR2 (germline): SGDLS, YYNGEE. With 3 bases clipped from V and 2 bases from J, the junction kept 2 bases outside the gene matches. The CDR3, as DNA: TGTGCCAGCAGCGCCGGACTAGCGGCCTACAATGAGCAGTTCTTC. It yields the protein CASSAGLAAYNEQFF.

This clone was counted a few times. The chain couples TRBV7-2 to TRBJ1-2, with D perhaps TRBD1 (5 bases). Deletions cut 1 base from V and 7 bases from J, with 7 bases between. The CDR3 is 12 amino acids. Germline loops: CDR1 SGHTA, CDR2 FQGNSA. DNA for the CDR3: TGTGCCAGCAGCTTAGACGGGGGTGGCTACACCTTC. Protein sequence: CASSLDGGGYTF.

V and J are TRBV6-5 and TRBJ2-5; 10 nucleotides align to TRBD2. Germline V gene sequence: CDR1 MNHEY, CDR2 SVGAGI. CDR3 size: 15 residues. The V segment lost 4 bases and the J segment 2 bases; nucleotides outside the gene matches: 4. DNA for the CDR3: TGTGCCAGCAGTTCGACACTAGCGGGGCAAGAGACCCAGTACTTC. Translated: CASSSTLAGQETQYF.

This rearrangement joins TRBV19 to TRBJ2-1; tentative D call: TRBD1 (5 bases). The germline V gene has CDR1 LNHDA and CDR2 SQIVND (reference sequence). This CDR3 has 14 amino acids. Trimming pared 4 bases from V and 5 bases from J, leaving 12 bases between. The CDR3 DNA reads TGTGCCAGTAGTACCGTGACAGAAGACAATGAGCAGTTCTTC. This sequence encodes CASSTVTEDNEQFF.

The CDR3 spells CASSQPHAHTGGESYEQYF. The CDR3 DNA is TGCGCCAGCAGTCAACCCCATGCGCACACAGGGGGCGAGTCCTACGAGCAGTACTTC. The V gene is TRBV23-1, the J gene TRBJ2-7, with 9 nucleotides matching TRBD1. TRBV23-1 is noted as an ORF with a role that remains uncertain. With V trimmed by 2 bases and J by 1 base, 15 bases remained unmatched. CDR3 length: 19 residues.

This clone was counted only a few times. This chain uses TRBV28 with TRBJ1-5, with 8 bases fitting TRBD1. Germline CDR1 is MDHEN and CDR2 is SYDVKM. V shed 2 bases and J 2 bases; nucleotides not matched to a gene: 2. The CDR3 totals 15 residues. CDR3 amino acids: CASSLQGAGNQPQHF. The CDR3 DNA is TGTGCCAGCAGTTTACAGGGGGCGGGCAATCAGCCCCAGCATTTT. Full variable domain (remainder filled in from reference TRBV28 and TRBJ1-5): DVKVTQSSRYLVKRTGEKVFLECVQDMDHENMFWYRQDPGLGLRLIYFSYDVKMKEKGDIPEGYSVSREKKERFSLILESASTNQTSMYLCASSLQGAGNQPQHFGDGTRLSIL.

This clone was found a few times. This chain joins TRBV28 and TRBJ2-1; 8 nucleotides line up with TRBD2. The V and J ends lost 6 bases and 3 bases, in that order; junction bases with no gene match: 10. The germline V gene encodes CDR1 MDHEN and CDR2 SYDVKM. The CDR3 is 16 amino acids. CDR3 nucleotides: TGTGCCAGCAGACTAAGACTAGCGTCGGTCTACAATGAGCAGTTCTTC. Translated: CASRLRLASVYNEQFF.

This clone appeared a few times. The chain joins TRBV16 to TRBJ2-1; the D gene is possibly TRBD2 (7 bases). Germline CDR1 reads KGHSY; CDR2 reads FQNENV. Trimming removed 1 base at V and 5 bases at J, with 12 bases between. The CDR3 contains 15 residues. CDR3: CASSQWAGADNEQFF. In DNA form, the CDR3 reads TGTGCCAGCAGCCAATGGGCGGGGGCGGACAATGAGCAGTTCTTC.